The T cell receptor beta chain under discussion was sequenced for a study of T cells in Graves' hyperthyroidism and ophthalmopathy. TCR beta CDR3 region amplification was performed from RNA transcripts. The HTBI primer set was used in a first-round RT-PCR of the TCR CDR3. MiXCR, applied by TCRdb to the multiplex PCR reads, yields one record per CDR3 protein. The repertoire holds hundreds of thousands of distinct CDR3 sequences, with roughly a sixth as singletons. The CDR3 contains 9 residues. The V gene lost 8 bases and the J gene lost 4 bases, with 2 bases spanning the gap. CDR1 MNHNS and CDR2 SASEGT come from the germline V gene. The definition of stable Graves' hyperthyroidism was no ophthalmopathy progression within 18 months. Patients with uncontrolled infections, other autoimmune diseases, pregnancy or lactation were excluded. The source of the PBMCs was 8.5 to 10 ml of fresh peripheral blood.

Study findings and constraints: Most thyroid clonotypes that were expanded above 0.001 also turned up in blood.

Comments on this clonotype: What it binds is not known.

This sequence joins TRBV6-1 and TRBJ2-5; no definite D call. The sequenced sample was blood. The sequence came from a woman between 18 and 29 years old with Graves' hyperthyroidism. The CDR3 sequence is CASPETQYF. CDR3 DNA: TGTGCCAGCCCAGAGACCCAGTACTTC.